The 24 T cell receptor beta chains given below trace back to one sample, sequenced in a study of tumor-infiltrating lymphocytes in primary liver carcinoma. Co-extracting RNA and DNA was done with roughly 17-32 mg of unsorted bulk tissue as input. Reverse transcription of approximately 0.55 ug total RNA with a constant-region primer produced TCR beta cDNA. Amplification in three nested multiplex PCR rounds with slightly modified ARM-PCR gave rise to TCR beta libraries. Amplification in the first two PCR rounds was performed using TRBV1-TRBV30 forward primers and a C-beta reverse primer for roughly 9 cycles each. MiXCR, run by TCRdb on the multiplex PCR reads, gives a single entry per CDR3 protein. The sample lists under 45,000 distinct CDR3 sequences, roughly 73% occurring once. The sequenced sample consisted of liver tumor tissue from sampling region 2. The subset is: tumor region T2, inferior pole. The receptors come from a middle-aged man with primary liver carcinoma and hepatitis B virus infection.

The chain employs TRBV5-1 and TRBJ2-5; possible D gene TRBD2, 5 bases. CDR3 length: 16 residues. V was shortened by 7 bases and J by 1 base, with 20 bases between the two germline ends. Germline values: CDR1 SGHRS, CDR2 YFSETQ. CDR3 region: CASGIDKSGGQETQYF. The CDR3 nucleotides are TGCGCCAGCGGCATCGACAAGAGCGGAGGCCAAGAGACCCAGTACTTC.

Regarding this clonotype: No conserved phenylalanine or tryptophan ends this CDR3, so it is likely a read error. For the CDR3, the DNA is TGTGCCAGCAGCTCGGTTCCATGTGAAGGAGATCAGTACCTC. Translated, it gives CASSSVPCEGDQYL. This sequence joins TRBV5-5 and TRBJ2-7, with D unclear. The CDR3 is 14 residues long. Between the trimmed V and J ends, which lost 3 bases and 10 bases, there was a span of 20 bases. CDR1 is SGHKS, CDR2 YYEKEE, per germline (reference sequence).

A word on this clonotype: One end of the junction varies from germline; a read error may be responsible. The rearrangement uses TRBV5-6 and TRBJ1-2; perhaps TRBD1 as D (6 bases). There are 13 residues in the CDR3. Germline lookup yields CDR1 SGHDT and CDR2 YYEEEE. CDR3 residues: CASNSGQYYDYTF. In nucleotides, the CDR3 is TGTGCCAGCAACTCGGGACAATACTATGACTACACCTTC.

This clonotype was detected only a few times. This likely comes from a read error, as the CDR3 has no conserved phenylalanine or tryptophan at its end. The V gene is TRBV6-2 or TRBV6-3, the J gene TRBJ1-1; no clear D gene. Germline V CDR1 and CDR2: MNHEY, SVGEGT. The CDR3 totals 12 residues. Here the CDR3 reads CANSRRPDWAFS. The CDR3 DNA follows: TGTGCCAACAGTCGTAGACCCGACTGGGCTTTCTCT.

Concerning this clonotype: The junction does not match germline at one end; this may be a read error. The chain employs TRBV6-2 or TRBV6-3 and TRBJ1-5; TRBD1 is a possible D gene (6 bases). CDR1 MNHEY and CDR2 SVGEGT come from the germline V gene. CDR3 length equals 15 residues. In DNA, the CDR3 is TGTGCAAGCAGCTACAGGCAGGACAGAAATCAGCCCCAGCATTTT. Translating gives CASSYRQDRNQPQHF.

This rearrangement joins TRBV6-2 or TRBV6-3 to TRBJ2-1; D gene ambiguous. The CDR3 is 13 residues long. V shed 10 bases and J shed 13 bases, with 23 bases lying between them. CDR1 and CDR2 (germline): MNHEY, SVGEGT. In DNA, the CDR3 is TGTGCCACCTTGTTCGGAGTCTGGAACGAACAGTTCTTC. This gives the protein CATLFGVWNEQFF.

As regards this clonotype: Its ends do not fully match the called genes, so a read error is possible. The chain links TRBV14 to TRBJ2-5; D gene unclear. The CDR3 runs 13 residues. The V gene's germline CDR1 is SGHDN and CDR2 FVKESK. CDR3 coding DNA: TGTGCCGGCAGCCAAGGTAGTTCCGAGACCCAGTACTTC. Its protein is CAGSQGSSETQYF.

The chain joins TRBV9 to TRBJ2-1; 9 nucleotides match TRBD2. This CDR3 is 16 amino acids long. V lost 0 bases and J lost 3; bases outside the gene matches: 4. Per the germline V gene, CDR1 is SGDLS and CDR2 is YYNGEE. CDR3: CASSVGGAGGYNEQFF. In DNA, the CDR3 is TGTGCCAGCAGCGTAGGAGGAGCGGGAGGCTACAATGAGCAGTTCTTC.

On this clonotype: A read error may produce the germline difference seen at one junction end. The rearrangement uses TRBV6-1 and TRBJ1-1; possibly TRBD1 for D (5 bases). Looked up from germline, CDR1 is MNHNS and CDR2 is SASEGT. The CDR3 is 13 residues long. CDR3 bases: TGTGTCAGCACCCTCAAGGGGTACACTGAAGCTTTCTTT. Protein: CVSTLKGYTEAFF.

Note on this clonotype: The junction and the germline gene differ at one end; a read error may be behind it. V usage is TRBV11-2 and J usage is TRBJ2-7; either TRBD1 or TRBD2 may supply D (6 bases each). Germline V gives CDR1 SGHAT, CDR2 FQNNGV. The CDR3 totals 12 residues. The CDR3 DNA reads TGTGCCAGCGGTTCCGGGGGCTACGAACAGTACTTC. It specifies CASGSGGYEQYF.

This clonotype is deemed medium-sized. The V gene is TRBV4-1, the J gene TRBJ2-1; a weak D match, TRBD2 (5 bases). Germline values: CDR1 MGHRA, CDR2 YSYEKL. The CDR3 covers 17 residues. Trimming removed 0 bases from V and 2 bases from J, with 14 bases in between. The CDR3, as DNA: TGCGCCAGCAGCCAAGATCCCCCTAGCAGTCCCTACAATGAGCAGTTCTTC. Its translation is CASSQDPPSSPYNEQFF.

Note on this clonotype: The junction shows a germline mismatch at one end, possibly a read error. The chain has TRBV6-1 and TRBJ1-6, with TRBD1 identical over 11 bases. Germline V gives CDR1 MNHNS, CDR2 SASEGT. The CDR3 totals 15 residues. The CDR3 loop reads CVSSLGTGGNSPLQF. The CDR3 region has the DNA TGTGTCAGCAGTCTAGGGACAGGGGGGAATTCACCCCTCCAGTTT.

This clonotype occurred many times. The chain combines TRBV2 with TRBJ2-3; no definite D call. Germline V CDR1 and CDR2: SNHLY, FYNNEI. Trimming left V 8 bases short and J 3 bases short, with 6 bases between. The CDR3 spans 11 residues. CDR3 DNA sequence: TGTGCCAGCCTCCGGACAGATACGCAGTATTTT. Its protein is CASLRTDTQYF.

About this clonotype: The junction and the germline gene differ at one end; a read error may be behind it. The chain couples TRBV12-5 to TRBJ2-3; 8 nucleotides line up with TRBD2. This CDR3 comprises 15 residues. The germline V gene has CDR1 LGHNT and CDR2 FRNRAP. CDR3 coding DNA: TGTGCTAGTGGGGAAAGCGGGAGTTTGGCAGATACGCAGTGTTTC. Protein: CASGESGSLADTQCF.

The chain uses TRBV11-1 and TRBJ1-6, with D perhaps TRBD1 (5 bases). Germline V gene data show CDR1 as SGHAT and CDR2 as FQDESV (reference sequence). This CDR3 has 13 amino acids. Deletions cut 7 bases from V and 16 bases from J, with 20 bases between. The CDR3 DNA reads TGTGCCAGCAACCGGACACTGGTTTCGCCACTCCACTTT. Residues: CASNRTLVSPLHF.

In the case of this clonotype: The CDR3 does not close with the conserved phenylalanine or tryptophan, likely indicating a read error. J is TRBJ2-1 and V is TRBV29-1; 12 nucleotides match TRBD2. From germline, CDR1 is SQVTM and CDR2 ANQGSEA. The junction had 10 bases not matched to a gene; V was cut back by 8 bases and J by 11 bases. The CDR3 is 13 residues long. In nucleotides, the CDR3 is TGCAGCTGGACTAGCGGGAAGCTCTATAAGCAGTTCTCC. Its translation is CSWTSGKLYKQFS.

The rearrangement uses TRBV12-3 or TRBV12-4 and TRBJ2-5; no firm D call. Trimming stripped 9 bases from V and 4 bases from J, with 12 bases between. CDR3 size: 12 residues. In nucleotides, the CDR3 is TGTGCCAGTAGCCTTCCTTTAGAGACCCAGTACTTC. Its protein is CASSLPLETQYF.

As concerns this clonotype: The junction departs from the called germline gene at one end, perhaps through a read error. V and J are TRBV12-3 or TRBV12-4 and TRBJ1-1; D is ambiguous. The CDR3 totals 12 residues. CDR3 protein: CASSLLWTEVLF. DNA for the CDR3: TGTGCCAGCAGTCTCCTCTGGACTGAAGTTCTCTTT.

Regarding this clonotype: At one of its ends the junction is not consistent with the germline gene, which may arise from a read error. The CDR3 DNA reads TGTGCCAACAGTGAAATAAGGGATGGGGACTATGACTACACCTTC. Translating gives CANSEIRDGDYDYTF. J is TRBJ1-2 and V is TRBV6-1; TRBD1 is a possible D gene (5 bases). From germline, CDR1 is MNHNS and CDR2 SASEGT. The CDR3 extends over 15 amino acids.

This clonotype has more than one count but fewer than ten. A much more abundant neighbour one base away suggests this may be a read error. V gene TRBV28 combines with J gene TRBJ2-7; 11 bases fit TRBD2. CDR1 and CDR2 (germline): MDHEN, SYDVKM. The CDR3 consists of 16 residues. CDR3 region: CAGSTGTSGYGYEQYF. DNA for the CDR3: TGTGCCGGCAGTACTGGGACTAGCGGATATGGCTACGAGCAGTACTTC. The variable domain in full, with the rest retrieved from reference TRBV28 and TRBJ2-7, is DVKVTQSSRYLVKRTGEKVFLECVQDMDHENMFWYRQDPGLGLRLIYFSYDVKMKEKGDIPEGYSVSREKKERFSLILESASTNQTSMYLCAGSTGTSGYGYEQYFGPGTRLTVT.

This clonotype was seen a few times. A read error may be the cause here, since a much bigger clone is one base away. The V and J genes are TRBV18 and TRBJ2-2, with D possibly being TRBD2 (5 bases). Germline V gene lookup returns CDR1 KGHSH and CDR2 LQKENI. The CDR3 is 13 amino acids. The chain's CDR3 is CASREAYTGELLF. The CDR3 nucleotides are TGTGCCAGTCGGGAAGCGTACACCGGGGAGCTGCTTTTT.

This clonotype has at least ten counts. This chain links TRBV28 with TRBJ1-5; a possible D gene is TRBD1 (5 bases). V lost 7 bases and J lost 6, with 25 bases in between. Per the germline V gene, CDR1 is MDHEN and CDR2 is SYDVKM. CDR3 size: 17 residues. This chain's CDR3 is CASTTGAGAQHGQPQHF. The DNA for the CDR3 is TGTGCCAGCACCACCGGGGCCGGGGCGCAGCACGGTCAGCCCCAGCATTTT.

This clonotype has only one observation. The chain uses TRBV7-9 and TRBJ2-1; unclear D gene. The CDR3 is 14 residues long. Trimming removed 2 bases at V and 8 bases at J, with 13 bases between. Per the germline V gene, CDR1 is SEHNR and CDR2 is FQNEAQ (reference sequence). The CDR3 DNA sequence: TGTGCCAGCAGCTTACTGCTACGGTTCGATGAGCAGTTCTTC. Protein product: CASSLLLRFDEQFF.

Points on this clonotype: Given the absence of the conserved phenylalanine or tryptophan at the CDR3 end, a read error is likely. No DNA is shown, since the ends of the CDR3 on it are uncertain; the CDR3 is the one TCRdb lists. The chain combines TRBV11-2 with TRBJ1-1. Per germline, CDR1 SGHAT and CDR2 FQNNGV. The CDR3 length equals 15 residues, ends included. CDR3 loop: CASSGNLKVNTEALH.